The 11 T cell receptor beta chains below come from one sample, sequenced in a study of T cells in localized non-small cell lung cancer. Repertoires were generated with immunoSEQ multiplex PCR, while TCRdb's copy carries only in-frame clones and drops some. Among about 33,000 clones listed, roughly 78% were seen once. Source: peripheral blood, taken before any cancer treatment. These receptors originate from a male donor at least 60 years old with stage III squamous cell lung carcinoma.

The rearrangement links TRBV15 to TRBJ2-7; D is perhaps TRBD1 (7 bases). The V gene lost 6 bases and the J gene lost 2 bases, with 11 bases spanning the gap. The CDR3 has 13 amino acids. Germline CDR1 and CDR2: LNHNV and YYDKDF (reference sequence). Written as DNA, the CDR3 is TGTGCCACCAGTCGCAGGGGGGCCTACGAGCAGTACTTC. Translating gives CATSRRGAYEQYF. Drawing the rest from reference TRBV15 and TRBJ2-7, the complete variable domain is DAMVIQNPRYQVTQFGKPVTLSCSQTLNHNVMYWYQQKSSQAPKLLFHYYDKDFNNEADTPDNFQSRRPNTSFCFLDIRSPGLGDTAMYLCATSRRGAYEQYFGPGTRLTVT.

The sample holds one count of this clone. The V gene is TRBV5-6, the J gene TRBJ2-3; D is unresolved. Germline V lookup: CDR1 SGHDT, CDR2 YYEEEE. CDR3 length: 12 residues. Deletions cut 6 bases from V and 4 bases from J, with 9 bases between. CDR3 bases: TGTGCCAGCACCCAGGCAGCAGATACGCAGTATTTT. Protein product: CASTQAADTQYF.

J is TRBJ2-1 and V is TRBV7-6; D is perhaps TRBD1 (5 bases). This CDR3 is built from 12 residues. Germline CDR1 reads SGHVS; CDR2 reads FNYEAQ. Trimming pared 3 bases from V and 6 bases from J, leaving 6 bases between. The CDR3 sequence is CASSFRANEQFF. The CDR3 DNA follows: TGTGCCAGCAGCTTCAGGGCCAATGAGCAGTTCTTC.

The rearrangement uses TRBV28 and TRBJ2-1; 8 positions agree with TRBD2. This CDR3 contains 15 residues. Germline values: CDR1 MDHEN, CDR2 SYDVKM. V gave up 5 bases and J gave up 1 base; unmatched junction bases: 4. CDR3 amino acids: CASSQSGRSYNEQFF. CDR3 sequence (DNA): TGTGCCAGCAGTCAAAGCGGGAGATCCTACAATGAGCAGTTCTTC.

The rearrangement joins TRBV6-1 to TRBJ2-5; the D is unclear. The CDR3 length is 13 residues. CDR1 is MNHNS and CDR2 is SASEGT in the germline V gene. Deletions cut 6 bases from V and 5 bases from J, with 13 bases between. The CDR3, as DNA: TGTGCCAGCAGGACGACGGGCGCGGAGACCCAGTACTTC. This gives the protein CASRTTGAETQYF.

This chain joins TRBV9 and TRBJ2-3, with D perhaps TRBD1 (5 bases). The germline V gene encodes CDR1 SGDLS and CDR2 YYNGEE. The CDR3 contains 13 residues. Trimming stripped 3 bases from V and 11 bases from J, with 16 bases between. CDR3 coding DNA: TGTGCCAGCAGCGCTACCCCCCAGGGCGAGCAGTATTTT. Translated: CASSATPQGEQYF. Using reference TRBV9 and TRBJ2-3 for the parts outside the CDR3, the full variable domain is DSGVTQTPKHLITATGQRVTLRCSPRSGDLSVYWYQQSLDQGLQFLIQYYNGEERAKGNILERFSAQQFPDLHSELNLSSLELGDSALYFCASSATPQGEQYFGPGTRLTVL.

V is TRBV28 and J is TRBJ1-5; D not resolved. Per germline, CDR1 MDHEN and CDR2 SYDVKM. V was cut by 3 bases and J by 6 bases, with 9 bases left in between. The CDR3 is 13 amino acids. The CDR3: CASSLGGVQPQHF. In nucleotides, the CDR3 is TGTGCCAGCAGTTTGGGAGGTGTTCAGCCCCAGCATTTT.

In its sample, this clone ranks as medium-sized. As DNA, the CDR3 is TGTGCCAGCAATATTCAGGGAAGCACTGAAGCTTTCTTT. This translates into CASNIQGSTEAFF. This chain links TRBV6-1 with TRBJ1-1; perhaps TRBD1 as D (5 bases). V lost 7 bases and J 4 bases, leaving 13 bases between the germline ends. Germline V gene sequence: CDR1 MNHNS, CDR2 SASEGT. The CDR3 is made up of 13 amino acids.

This clone was seen only once. The rearrangement links TRBV2 to TRBJ2-7; 7 bases are shared with TRBD1. The CDR3 length is 12 residues. Germline CDR1 SNHLY, CDR2 FYNNEI. The trim removed 6 bases at V and 4 bases at J, leaving 3 bases unmatched. CDR3 DNA sequence: TGTGCCAGCAGCGTGACAGGGTACGAGCAGTACTTC. Amino acids: CASSVTGYEQYF.

The chain joins TRBV5-1 to TRBJ2-7, with D tentatively TRBD1 or TRBD2 (7 bases each). This CDR3 is 14 amino acids long. The V gene lost 2 bases and the J gene lost 4 bases, with 13 bases spanning the gap. The germline gives CDR1 SGHRS, CDR2 YFSETQ. The CDR3 region has the DNA TGCGCCAGCAGCTTTAACAGGGGAGGGTACGAGCAGTACTTC. Translating gives CASSFNRGGYEQYF. Complete variable domain (other parts from reference TRBV5-1 and TRBJ2-7): KAGVTQTPRYLIKTRGQQVTLSCSPISGHRSVSWYQQTPGQGLQFLFEYFSETQRNKGNFPGRFSGRQFSNSRSEMNVSTLELGDSALYLCASSFNRGGYEQYFGPGTRLTVT.

The chain couples TRBV7-2 to TRBJ2-2; possible D gene TRBD2, 5 bases. The length of the CDR3 is 12 residues. V was shortened by 7 bases and J by 7 bases, with 10 bases between the two germline ends. Germline CDR1 and CDR2: SGHTA and FQGNSA. CDR3 DNA: TGTGCCAGCAAACCCGAGGGCGGGGAGCTGTTTTTT. Protein product: CASKPEGGELFF. Drawing the rest from reference TRBV7-2 and TRBJ2-2, the complete variable domain is GAGVSQSPSNKVTEKGKDVELRCDPISGHTALYWYRQSLGQGLEFLIYFQGNSAPDKSGLPSDRFSAERTGGSVSTLTIQRTQQEDSAVYLCASKPEGGELFFGEGSRLTVL.